The clone carrying this T cell receptor beta chain was counted between two and nine times. Antigen: not known. These data belong to a study of blood T cells in healthy people across ages. Overall study results and limits: Whereas aged donors had fewer naive CD4+ cells, long-lived donors had more of them and higher diversity.

V was cut by 0 bases and J by 5 bases, with 8 bases left in between. This CDR3 is 14 amino acids long. Per germline, CDR1 SGHRS and CDR2 YFSETQ. Primers used in a second PCR of about 7 to 12 cycles were a sample-barcoded 5' primer and a J-beta primer mix. Every cDNA molecule carried a tag from a template-switch adaptor bearing 12 random nucleotides. TCRdb re-derived calls from the 5' RACE reads in MiXCR, one entry per CDR3 protein. Of about 1,800,000 distinct CDR3 sequences detected, under 30% appear once; the ten largest clones hold 7.7%. Sequenced: blood. V usage is TRBV5-1 and J usage is TRBJ1-4, with D hard to call. This TCR came from a woman aged 25 to 39 in good health. The CDR3 reads CASSLGDKNEKLFF. Here the CDR3 DNA reads TGCGCCAGCAGCTTGGGTGACAAGAATGAAAAACTGTTTTTT.